The 24 T cell receptor beta chains presented below share a single source sample, sequenced in a study of T cells in tumors after PD-1 blockade. Repertoires were generated with immunoSEQ multiplex PCR, while TCRdb's copy carries only in-frame clones and drops some. The table includes about 19,000 clones, roughly 80% detected once. The source material was PBMCs, sampled after anti-PD-1 therapy. The receptors shown here come from a human donor with advanced basal cell or squamous cell carcinoma (not recorded which).

V and J are TRBV24-1 and TRBJ2-3; maybe TRBD1 (5 bases). Germline CDR1 is KGHDR and CDR2 is SFDVKD. The V gene lost 3 bases and the J gene lost 6 bases, with 21 bases spanning the gap. This CDR3 is built from 17 residues. The CDR3, as DNA: TGTGCCACCAGTGATGTCAGGGATCAAGGATGGAAGGATACGCAGTATTTT. Its translation: CATSDVRDQGWKDTQYF.

The chain recombines TRBV5-6 with TRBJ2-7; D ambiguous. From germline, CDR1 is SGHDT and CDR2 YYEEEE. Trimming took off 2 bases at V and 6 bases at J, with 9 bases between the two ends. The CDR3 is made up of 12 amino acids. This chain's CDR3 is CASSFEKREQYF. The DNA for the CDR3 is TGTGCCAGCAGCTTTGAAAAGCGCGAGCAGTACTTC.

The chain carries TRBV29-1 and TRBJ1-5; the D gene is possibly TRBD1 (5 bases). Germline CDR1 and CDR2: SQVTM and ANQGSEA. This CDR3 is 12 amino acids long. The ends were cut back, 4 bases at V and 5 bases at J, with 9 bases in the middle. CDR3 amino acids: CSVASGDQPQHF. The CDR3 DNA follows: TGCAGCGTTGCCTCGGGGGATCAGCCCCAGCATTTT.

In this sample, this clone turned up once. The genes are TRBV18 and TRBJ2-3; a possible D gene is TRBD2 (5 bases). Germline values: CDR1 KGHSH, CDR2 LQKENI. CDR3 length: 15 residues. V lost 3 bases to trimming and J lost 1 base, with 11 bases between them. The CDR3 bases are TGTGCCAGCTCACCGGTGGTCGGGGGCACAGATACGCAGTATTTT. It specifies CASSPVVGGTDTQYF.

The chain links TRBV15 to TRBJ2-7, with TRBD2 matching 10 bases. With V trimmed by 0 bases and J by 6 bases, 5 bases remained unmatched. There are 15 residues in the CDR3. The germline V gene encodes CDR1 LNHNV and CDR2 YYDKDF (reference sequence). In DNA form, the CDR3 reads TGTGCCACCAGCAGAGATTTAGCGGGAGGCATCGAGCAGTACTTC. It yields the protein CATSRDLAGGIEQYF.

The V call is TRBV5-6, the J call TRBJ1-5, with 7 bases lining up with TRBD1. Per the germline V gene, CDR1 is SGHDT and CDR2 is YYEEEE. V shed 2 bases and J 4 bases; nucleotides not matched to a gene: 9. The CDR3 sequence is 16 residues long. DNA for the CDR3: TGTGCCAGCAGCTTACTGACAGGGTCGGGAAATCAGCCCCAGCATTTT. As protein: CASSLLTGSGNQPQHF.

The rearrangement joins TRBV14 to TRBJ1-6, with D uncertain. The CDR3 runs to 14 residues. V dropped 1 base and J dropped 7 bases, with 8 bases sitting between them. Germline V gene lookup returns CDR1 SGHDN and CDR2 FVKESK. The CDR3 sequence: CASSQGRNNSPLHF. The CDR3 DNA reads TGTGCCAGCAGCCAAGGCAGAAACAATTCACCCCTCCACTTT.

The V and J genes are TRBV27 and TRBJ2-7, with TRBD2 identical over 8 bases. The CDR3 has 15 residues. Trimming cost V 1 base and J 5 bases; bases outside gene matches: 7. Looked up from germline, CDR1 is MNHEY and CDR2 is SMNVEV (reference sequence). The CDR3 sequence is CASSLYPAGVNEQYF. CDR3 bases: TGTGCCAGCAGTTTATATCCAGCGGGAGTCAACGAGCAGTACTTC.

The chain joins TRBV6-2 or TRBV6-3 to TRBJ1-2, with a possible D match to TRBD1 (5 bases). This CDR3 has 14 amino acids. Germline lookup yields CDR1 MNHEY and CDR2 SVGEGT. Between the trimmed V and J ends, which lost 0 bases and 4 bases, there was a span of 9 bases. Here the CDR3 DNA reads TGTGCCAGCAGTTACTCCGACAGAGTCTATGGCTACACCTTC. Amino acid sequence: CASSYSDRVYGYTF.

The V call is TRBV4-2, the J call TRBJ2-1; 13 bases align to TRBD2. Germline-derived CDR1 and CDR2 are LGHNA and YNFKEQ. Trimming cost V 4 bases and J 5 bases; bases outside gene matches: 8. The CDR3 spans 17 residues. CDR3 DNA: TGTGCCAGCAGCCTCGGGACTAGCGGGATTCGCGACAATGAGCAGTTCTTC. Translating it yields CASSLGTSGIRDNEQFF.

This clone was seen once. This chain connects TRBV19 to TRBJ2-3; TRBD1 agrees at 9 bases. Trimming took 6 bases from V and 8 from J; bases not matched to a gene: 6. This CDR3 has 13 amino acids. The germline V gene has CDR1 LNHDA and CDR2 SQIVND (reference sequence). CDR3 in amino acids: CASSETGGGTQYF. The CDR3 nucleotides read TGTGCCAGTAGCGAGACAGGGGGGGGTACGCAGTATTTT.

The DNA for the CDR3 is TGTGCCACCAGCAGGACAACCCGGGATGGCTACACCTTC. Its translation is CATSRTTRDGYTF. This chain joins TRBV15 and TRBJ1-2; no clear D gene. V gave up 3 bases and J gave up 6 bases, with 11 bases separating them. The CDR3 has 13 residues. Germline V gene sequence: CDR1 LNHNV, CDR2 YYDKDF (reference sequence).

A few counts support this clone. This sequence joins TRBV2 and TRBJ2-7, with TRBD2 as a possible D gene (6 bases). This CDR3 has 13 amino acids. Germline CDR1 and CDR2: SNHLY and FYNNEI. V was pared by 7 bases and J by 7 bases, with 17 bases between. In DNA, the CDR3 is TGTGCCAGCACCCTCGGCGGGACGGGTGAGCAGTACTTC. Residues: CASTLGGTGEQYF.

The chain combines TRBV7-8 with TRBJ1-4, with D possibly being TRBD1 (5 bases). V dropped 1 base and J dropped 0 bases, with 12 bases sitting between them. Germline V gene sequence: CDR1 SGHVS, CDR2 FQNEAQ. The CDR3 totals 17 residues. The CDR3 sequence is CASSLGIGGSTNEKLFF. CDR3 DNA: TGTGCCAGCAGCTTAGGGATCGGGGGATCAACTAATGAAAAACTGTTTTTT.

This clone was recorded only once. The chain couples TRBV5-1 to TRBJ2-7; D call uncertain. Deletions cut 1 base from V and 1 base from J, with 9 bases between. This CDR3 region has 14 residues. Per germline, CDR1 SGHRS and CDR2 YFSETQ. CDR3 nucleotides: TGCGCCAGCAGCTTGATCGATGAGTCCTACGAGCAGTACTTC. Its translation: CASSLIDESYEQYF.

This clone has more than one count but fewer than ten. The rearrangement joins TRBV6-6 to TRBJ2-7; 7 bases are a match to TRBD2. This CDR3 has 14 amino acids. Trimming cost V 2 bases and J 0 bases; bases outside gene matches: 1. Germline assignment: CDR1 MNHNY and CDR2 SVGAGI (reference sequence). The CDR3 sequence is CASSYGRGSYEQYF. The DNA for the CDR3 is TGTGCCAGCAGTTACGGGAGGGGCTCCTACGAGCAGTACTTC.

This chain connects TRBV7-9 to TRBJ1-2, with D uncertain. The ends were cut back, 5 bases at V and 4 bases at J, with 11 bases in the middle. The CDR3 spans 13 residues. CDR1 SEHNR and CDR2 FQNEAQ come from the germline V gene (reference sequence). In nucleotides, the CDR3 is TGTGCCAGCAGCCAAACAGACCTCTATGGCTACACCTTC. Its protein is CASSQTDLYGYTF.

The J gene is TRBJ1-1, the V gene TRBV18; no clear D gene. V gave up 4 bases and J gave up 5 bases, with 8 bases separating them. The CDR3 has 12 amino acids. Per the germline V gene, CDR1 is KGHSH and CDR2 is LQKENI. CDR3 DNA: TGTGCCAGCTCACGTGGAGCGACTGAAGCTTTCTTT. This codes for CASSRGATEAFF.

This chain links TRBV3-1 (or the pseudogene TRBV3-2) with TRBJ2-1; no definite D call. Germline CDR1 is LGHDT and CDR2 is YNNKEL (reference sequence). Deletions cut 1 base from V and 4 bases from J, with 5 bases between. This CDR3 comprises 13 residues. As DNA, the CDR3 is TGTGCCAGCAGCCAAGTGGGGTACAATGAGCAGTTCTTC. Translating it yields CASSQVGYNEQFF.

The rearrangement joins TRBV12-3 or TRBV12-4 to TRBJ2-1, with no clear D. Trimming shortened V by 1 base and J by 3 bases, and 1 base separated the two germline ends. The CDR3 covers 12 residues. The CDR3 here is CASSLVYNEQFF. The CDR3 DNA reads TGTGCCAGCAGTTTAGTCTACAATGAGCAGTTCTTC.

The chain uses TRBV5-6 and TRBJ2-5; perhaps D is TRBD1 or TRBD2 (6 bases each). V was clipped by 4 bases and J by 5 bases, with 18 bases between them. Germline CDR1 is SGHDT and CDR2 is YYEEEE. The CDR3 length is 15 residues. CDR3 in amino acids: CASSPESTRGETQYF. CDR3 nucleotide sequence: TGTGCCAGCAGCCCGGAGTCGACTAGGGGGGAGACCCAGTACTTC.

The chain carries TRBV6-5 and TRBJ2-7, with 8 bases fitting TRBD1. The CDR3 is 15 residues long. The trim removed 0 bases at V and 2 bases at J, leaving 3 bases unmatched. CDR1 is MNHEY, CDR2 SVGAGI, per germline. CDR3 region: CASSYSWTGTYEQYF. Here the CDR3 DNA reads TGTGCCAGCAGTTACTCTTGGACAGGGACCTACGAGCAGTACTTC.

This chain uses TRBV18 with TRBJ1-1, with D possibly being TRBD1 (6 bases). The ends were cut back, 2 bases at V and 4 bases at J, with 14 bases in the middle. Germline loops: CDR1 KGHSH, CDR2 LQKENI. This CDR3 comprises 15 residues. The CDR3 sequence: CASSPEGGLGTEAFF. Written as DNA, the CDR3 is TGTGCCAGCTCACCAGAGGGGGGGCTGGGCACTGAAGCTTTCTTT.

V usage is TRBV4-1 and J usage is TRBJ1-2, with D maybe TRBD1 (5 bases). Germline CDR1 reads MGHRA; CDR2 reads YSYEKL. The CDR3 covers 14 residues. V lost 1 base and J lost 3, with 9 bases in between. CDR3 in amino acids: CASSQVGQDYGYTF. CDR3 coding DNA: TGCGCCAGCAGCCAAGTGGGGCAGGACTATGGCTACACCTTC.